The TCR beta chain under discussion was sequenced for a study of regulatory T cells in long-lasting Graves disease. This clonotype appeared many times. Documented time point: persistent/refractory GD, antithyroid drugs over 5 years with positive TRAb. PBMC-derived RNA was used for the TCR library. HTBI primers from iRepertoire and Arm-PCR of CDR3 regions yielded the TCR beta libraries. TCRdb called the multiplex PCR reads again in MiXCR, with one record for every CDR3 protein. The sample contains some 440,000 distinct CDR3 sequences, 20% to 25% of which appear only once. Trimming left V 8 bases short and J 5 bases short, with 22 bases between. CDR1 and CDR2 (germline): SEHNR, FQNEAQ (reference sequence). The CDR3 has 15 amino acids.

V usage is TRBV7-9 and J usage is TRBJ2-7; D may be TRBD1 (5 bases). Here the sequenced sample was peripheral blood mononuclear cells (PBMCs), taken when the disease was refractory, from a patient treated with antithyroid drugs. This sequence was found in a female donor with Graves disease. CDR3 nucleotides: TGTGCCAGCGCTAAATCGGACACCGCGCTGAACGAGCAGTACTTC. Its protein product is CASAKSDTALNEQYF.